This T cell receptor (beta chain) stems from a study of blood T cell repertoires in COVID-19. Germline trimming cut 7 bases from V and 3 bases from J; bases unmatched to any gene: 15. This CDR3 region has 16 residues. Germline CDR1 SNHLY, CDR2 FYNNEI. Authors' methods: Estimated nucleated cell counts came from reference gene primer amplification. Sequencing used immunoSEQ multiplex PCR; TCRdb keeps in-frame clones, though not all of them. V, J and clone size are taken as reported in that table, and D and trimming were inferred from the DNA itself. The table shows about 220,000 clones, with around 90% occurring only once. The study recruited people aged 18 to 89 years across roughly 23 US areas. Exposed participants encountered a COVID-19 case during the 2 weeks preceding study entry.

This TCR was recovered from a man under 40 who had been exposed to COVID-19. Sequenced sample: PBMCs or T cells enriched from blood (not recorded which). The chain joins TRBV2 to TRBJ2-7; TRBD2 matches at 7 bases. As DNA, the CDR3 is TGTGCCAGCACGACGACTAGCTTCCAATCTCTCTACGAGCAGTACTTC. Protein product: CASTTTSFQSLYEQYF.